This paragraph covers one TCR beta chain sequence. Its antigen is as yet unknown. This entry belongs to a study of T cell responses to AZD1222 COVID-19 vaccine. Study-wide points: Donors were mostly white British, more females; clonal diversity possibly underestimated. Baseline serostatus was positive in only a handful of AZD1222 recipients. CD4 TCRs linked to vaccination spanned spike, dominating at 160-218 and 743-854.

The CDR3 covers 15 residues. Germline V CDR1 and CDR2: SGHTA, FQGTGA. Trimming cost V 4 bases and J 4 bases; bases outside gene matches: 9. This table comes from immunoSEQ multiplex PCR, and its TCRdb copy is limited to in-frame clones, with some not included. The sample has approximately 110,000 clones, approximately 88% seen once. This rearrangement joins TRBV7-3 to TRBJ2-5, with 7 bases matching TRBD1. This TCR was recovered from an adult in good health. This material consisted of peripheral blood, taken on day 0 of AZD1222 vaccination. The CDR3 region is CASSSTGSWAETQYF. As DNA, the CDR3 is TGTGCCAGCAGCTCGACAGGGTCGTGGGCAGAGACCCAGTACTTC.